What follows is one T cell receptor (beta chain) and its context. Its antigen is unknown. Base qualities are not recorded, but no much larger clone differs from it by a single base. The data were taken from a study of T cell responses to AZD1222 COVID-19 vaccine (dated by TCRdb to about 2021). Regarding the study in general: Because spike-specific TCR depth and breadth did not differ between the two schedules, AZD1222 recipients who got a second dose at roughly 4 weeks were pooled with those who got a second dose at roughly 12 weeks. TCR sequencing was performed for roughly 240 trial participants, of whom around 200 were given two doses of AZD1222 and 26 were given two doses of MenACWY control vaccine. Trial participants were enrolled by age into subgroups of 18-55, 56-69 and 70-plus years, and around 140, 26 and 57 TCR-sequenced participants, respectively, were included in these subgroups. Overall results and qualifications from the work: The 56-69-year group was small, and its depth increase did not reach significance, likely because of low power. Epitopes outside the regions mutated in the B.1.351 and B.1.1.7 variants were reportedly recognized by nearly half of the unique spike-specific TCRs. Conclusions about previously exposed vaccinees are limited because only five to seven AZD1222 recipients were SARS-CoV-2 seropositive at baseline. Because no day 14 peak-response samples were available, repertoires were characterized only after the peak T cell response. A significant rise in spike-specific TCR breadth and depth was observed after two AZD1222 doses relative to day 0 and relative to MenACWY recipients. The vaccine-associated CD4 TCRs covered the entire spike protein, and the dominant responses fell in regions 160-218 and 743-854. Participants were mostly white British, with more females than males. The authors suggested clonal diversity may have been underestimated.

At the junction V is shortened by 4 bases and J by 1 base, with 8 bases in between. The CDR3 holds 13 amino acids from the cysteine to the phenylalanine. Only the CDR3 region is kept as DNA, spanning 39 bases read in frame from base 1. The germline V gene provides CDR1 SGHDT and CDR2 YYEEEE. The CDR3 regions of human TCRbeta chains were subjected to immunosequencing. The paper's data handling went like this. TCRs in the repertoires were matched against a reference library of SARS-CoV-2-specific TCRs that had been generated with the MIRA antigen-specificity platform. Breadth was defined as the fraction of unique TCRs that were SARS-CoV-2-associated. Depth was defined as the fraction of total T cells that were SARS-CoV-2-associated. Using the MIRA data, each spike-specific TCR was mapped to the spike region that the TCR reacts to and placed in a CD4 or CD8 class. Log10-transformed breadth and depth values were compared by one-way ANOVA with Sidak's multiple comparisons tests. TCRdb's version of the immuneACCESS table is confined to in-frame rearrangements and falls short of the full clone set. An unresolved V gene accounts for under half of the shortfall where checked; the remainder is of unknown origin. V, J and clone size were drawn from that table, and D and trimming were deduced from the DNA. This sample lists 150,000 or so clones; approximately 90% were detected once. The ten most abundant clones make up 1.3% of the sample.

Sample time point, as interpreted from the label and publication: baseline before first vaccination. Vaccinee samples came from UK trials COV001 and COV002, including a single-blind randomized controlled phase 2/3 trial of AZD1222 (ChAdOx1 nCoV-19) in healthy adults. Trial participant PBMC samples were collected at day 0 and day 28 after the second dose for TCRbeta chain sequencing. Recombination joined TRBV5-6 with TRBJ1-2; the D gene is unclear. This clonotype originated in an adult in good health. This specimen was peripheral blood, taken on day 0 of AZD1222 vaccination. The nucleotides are TGTGCCAGCAGCCTCGAATTTAACTATGGCTACACCTTC. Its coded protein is CASSLEFNYGYTF.